The rows below give T cell receptor beta chains drawn from one sample of a study of response to subunit inactivated influenza vaccine. TCRdb analysed the RT-PCR reads with MiXCR anew, one entry per CDR3 protein. The sample has approximately 730,000 distinct CDR3 sequences, approximately 15% seen once. The sequenced sample was PBMCs from blood, obtained 14 days before vaccination. Receptors were obtained from a man between 45 and 60 years old who received an inactivated influenza vaccine. Each CDR3 is given with its conserved first and last residue. D genes are given only for firm matches. Not every row has a clone size; where given, it reads once, few, many or a size class.

>TRBJ1-1|few|TRBV3-1|-
CASSPQPSQGNTEAFF
TGTGCCAGCAGCCCGCAGCCGTCCCAAGGGAACACTGAAGCTTTCTTT
>TRBJ2-5|many|TRBV20-1|-
CSARRTAKETQYF
TGCAGTGCTAGACGGACAGCAAAAGAGACCCAGTACTTC
>TRBJ2-5|many|TRBV10-3|-
CAISGAGDPPGTQYF
TGTGCCATCAGTGGTGCTGGGGACCCTCCGGGGACCCAGTACTTC
>TRBJ2-3|few|TRBV12-3/TRBV12-4|-
CASSAEARSTDTQYF
TGTGCCAGCAGCGCCGAGGCGAGGAGCACAGATACGCAGTATTTT
>TRBJ2-1|-|TRBV29-1|-
CSVHPGAGEQFF
TGCAGCGTTCACCCGGGAGCAGGTGAGCAGTTCTTC
>TRBJ1-4|-|TRBV4-2|-
CASSQGDRGEKLFF
TGTGCCAGCAGCCAGGGGGATAGGGGTGAAAAACTGTTTTTT
>TRBJ2-2|many|TRBV2|TRBD2
CASSVYILAGGNTGELFF
TGTGCCAGCAGTGTTTATATACTAGCGGGAGGGAACACCGGGGAGCTGTTTTTT
>TRBJ2-1|-|TRBV5-1|TRBD2
CASSFGKTSGHNEQFF
TGCGCCAGCAGCTTTGGCAAGACTAGCGGCCACAATGAGCAGTTCTTC
>TRBJ1-4|few|TRBV4-2|-
CASSQRGSYEKLFF
TGTGCCAGCAGCCAAAGGGGTTCCTATGAAAAACTGTTTTTT
>TRBJ2-5|few|TRBV6-2/TRBV6-3|-
CASKDQARWTQYF
TGTGCCAGCAAAGACCAGGCAAGGTGGACCCAGTACTTC
>TRBJ2-7|-|TRBV6-2/TRBV6-3|-
CASGPLGTTSYEQYF
TGTGCCAGCGGGCCTCTGGGGACAACATCCTACGAGCAGTACTTC
>TRBJ2-5|few|TRBV5-1|-
CASSTTGPRHKTQYF
TGCGCCAGCAGCACAACAGGTCCTCGCCATAAGACCCAGTACTTC
>TRBJ2-3|many|TRBV5-6|-
CASSRVKAATDTQYF
TGTGCCAGCAGCCGGGTAAAGGCGGCCACAGATACGCAGTATTTT
>TRBJ1-4|many|TRBV29-1|-
CSVSWAAHEKLFF
TGCAGCGTTTCGTGGGCAGCCCATGAAAAACTGTTTTTT
>TRBJ2-5|-|TRBV7-2|-
CASSSGSRLSRETQYF
TGTGCCAGCAGCTCTGGCAGCCGGTTGAGTAGAGAGACCCAGTACTTC
>TRBJ2-1|few|TRBV11-3|TRBD2
CASSWRGLADYNEQFF
TGTGCCAGCAGCTGGCGGGGACTAGCGGACTACAATGAGCAGTTCTTC
>TRBJ1-2|few|TRBV20-1|-
CSAKAPIRQGYTF
TGCAGTGCTAAAGCCCCTATACGTCAAGGCTACACCTTC
>TRBJ2-3|-|TRBV18|-
CASSPPALSTDTQYF
TGTGCCAGCTCACCACCGGCCCTTAGCACAGATACGCAGTATTTT
>TRBJ1-1|few|TRBV3-1|-
CASSQDGEGMNTEAFF
TGTGCCAGCAGCCAAGATGGTGAGGGGATGAACACTGAAGCTTTCTTT
>TRBJ2-7|many|TRBV5-1|-
CASSFSSGTQYEQYF
TGCGCCAGCAGCTTTTCTTCCGGGACACAATACGAGCAGTACTTC
>TRBJ2-2|few|TRBV28|-
CASTAGTGELFF
TGTGCCAGCACGGCGGGAACCGGGGAGCTGTTTTTT
>TRBJ2-3|many|TRBV4-3|-
CASSQDIPVFGTDTQYF
TGCGCCAGCAGCCAAGATATCCCAGTCTTCGGCACAGATACGCAGTATTTT
>TRBJ2-7|many|TRBV9|TRBD1
CASSPRTGTYEQYF
TGTGCCAGCAGCCCCCGGACAGGGACCTACGAGCAGTACTTC
>TRBJ2-7|-|TRBV11-1|TRBD1
CASSLLPGQKYEQYF
TGTGCCAGCAGCTTGCTCCCGGGACAGAAATACGAGCAGTACTTC
>TRBJ2-1|many|TRBV3-1|TRBD2
CASSPSGIGYNEQFF
TGTGCCAGCAGCCCGAGCGGGATCGGCTACAATGAGCAGTTCTTC
>TRBJ2-1|many|TRBV9|TRBD2
CASSVGLAGVYNEQFF
TGTGCCAGCAGCGTAGGACTAGCGGGGGTGTACAATGAGCAGTTCTTC
>TRBJ2-7|-|TRBV11-1|-
CASSPQGSRIPHEQYF
TGTGCCAGCAGCCCCCAGGGGAGTCGTATCCCACACGAGCAGTACTTC
>TRBJ1-2|few|TRBV25-1|-
CASSPGQKALGYTF
TGTGCCAGCAGCCCCGGGCAGAAAGCTCTTGGCTACACCTTC
>TRBJ2-5|-|TRBV15|-
CATSRVAGVYETQYF
TGTGCCACCAGCAGAGTGGCAGGGGTGTATGAGACCCAGTACTTC
>TRBJ1-2|few|TRBV28|-
CASSSRSRIIYGYTF
TGTGCCAGCAGTTCACGTTCTCGGATAATCTATGGCTACACCTTC
>TRBJ2-3|-|TRBV10-3|-
CAINGDKTGNTDTHYF
TGTGCCATCAACGGGGACAAGACAGGAAACACAGATACGCATTATTTT
>TRBJ2-7|few|TRBV5-6|TRBD2
CASSLALAGWREQYF
TGTGCCAGCAGCTTGGCACTAGCGGGGTGGCGCGAGCAGTACTTC
>TRBJ2-4|few|TRBV12-3/TRBV12-4|-
CASSLWDTKNIQYF
TGTGCCAGCAGTTTATGGGATACCAAAAACATTCAGTACTTC
>TRBJ2-7|few|TRBV2|-
CASSEGRESEQYF
TGTGCCAGCAGTGAAGGTCGGGAAAGCGAGCAGTACTTC
>TRBJ1-5|few|TRBV29-1|-
CSVGHNSNQPQHF
TGCAGCGTTGGACACAATAGCAATCAGCCCCAGCATTTT
>TRBJ2-1|-|TRBV12-3/TRBV12-4|-
CASSNRRNNYNEQFF
TGTGCCAGCAGCAATCGCCGAAATAACTACAATGAGCAGTTCTTC
>TRBJ2-3|few|TRBV7-2|TRBD1
CASSPGGSGNTQYF
TGTGCCAGCAGCCCAGGGGGAAGCGGCAATACGCAGTATTTT
>TRBJ2-3|few|TRBV5-1|TRBD2
CASSVPSGAADTQYF
TGCGCCAGCAGCGTCCCTAGCGGGGCAGCAGATACGCAGTATTTT
>TRBJ2-7|-|TRBV12-3/TRBV12-4|-
CASSFAAGGEQYF
TGTGCCAGCAGTTTTGCAGCAGGGGGGGAGCAGTACTTC
>TRBJ2-1|few|TRBV5-6|-
CASSLKGSYNEQFF
TGTGCCAGCAGCTTGAAGGGTTCCTACAATGAGCAGTTCTTC
>TRBJ2-7|few|TRBV10-3|TRBD2
CAIGLAGNEQYF
TGTGCCATCGGACTAGCGGGGAATGAGCAGTACTTC
>TRBJ1-6|many|TRBV12-3/TRBV12-4|-
CASSLDSPLHF
TGTGCCAGCAGTTTAGATTCACCCCTCCACTTT
>TRBJ2-1|-|TRBV6-2/TRBV6-3|TRBD2
CASSYSRQGGRAIRNEQFF
TGTGCCAGCAGTTACTCGAGACAGGGCGGGAGGGCCATCCGCAATGAGCAGTTCTTC
>TRBJ2-4|-|TRBV27|TRBD1
CASSSTGTGGSLAKNIQYF
TGTGCCAGCAGTTCGACCGGGACAGGGGGTTCCTTAGCCAAAAACATTCAGTACTTC
>TRBJ1-2|-|TRBV10-3|-
CAIGSIVDGYTF
TGTGCCATCGGGAGCATTGTGGATGGCTACACCTTC
>TRBJ2-7|-|TRBV5-1|-
CASKPSLASTYEQYF
TGCGCCAGCAAGCCCAGCCTAGCGTCCACCTACGAGCAGTACTTC
>TRBJ2-7|few|TRBV14|-
CASSTRQRPYEQYF
TGTGCCAGCAGCACGCGACAGAGGCCCTACGAGCAGTACTTC
>TRBJ2-1|few|TRBV7-8|TRBD2
CASSLSSGGEEQQFF
TGTGCCAGCAGCTTATCAAGCGGGGGGGAGGAACAGCAGTTCTTC
>TRBJ1-5|-|TRBV28|-
CASSLPAPRWEPQHF
TGTGCCAGCAGTCTCCCAGCGCCAAGGTGGGAGCCCCAGCATTTT
>TRBJ2-1|few|TRBV25-1|-
CASSELEQHNEQFF
TGTGCCAGCAGTGAACTAGAGCAACACAATGAGCAGTTCTTC